Listed here are 28 T cell receptor beta chains from one sample, sequenced in a study of blood T cell repertoires in COVID-19. Profiled with immunoSEQ multiplex PCR; TCRdb holds only in-frame clones, not every one. The repertoire holds 75,000 to 80,000 clones, with about 87% as singletons. Sequencing was performed on peripheral blood. All receptors derive from a human donor in a cohort sampled during active COVID-19.

The sample holds one count of this clone. The chain employs TRBV12-3 or TRBV12-4 and TRBJ2-1; D is ambiguous. V lost 2 bases, J lost 7 bases, and 6 bases lay in between. The CDR3 covers 12 residues. The CDR3 loop is CASSLFKNEQFF. The CDR3 DNA reads as TGTGCCAGCAGTTTATTCAAAAATGAGCAGTTCTTC.

V usage is TRBV9 and J usage is TRBJ2-3; 8 nucleotides line up with TRBD1. Germline V gene sequence: CDR1 SGDLS, CDR2 YYNGEE. The CDR3 extends over 15 amino acids. V shed 3 bases, J shed 0 bases, and the junction held 3 bases outside the gene matches. In DNA form, the CDR3 reads TGTGCCAGCAGCGACCGACAGGGGAGCACAGATACGCAGTATTTT. It is translated as CASSDRQGSTDTQYF.

The chain has TRBV18 and TRBJ1-2, with D maybe TRBD1 (6 bases). The ends were cut back, 6 bases at V and 6 bases at J, with 17 bases in the middle. In germline, CDR1 is KGHSH, CDR2 LQKENI. CDR3 length equals 14 residues. This CDR3 reads CASSESTGRDGYTF. The CDR3 DNA reads as TGTGCCAGCTCGGAGAGTACAGGGCGGGATGGCTACACCTTC.

J is TRBJ2-2 and V is TRBV5-1; D remains unclear. From germline, CDR1 is SGHRS and CDR2 YFSETQ. This CDR3 has 14 amino acids. V was pared by 1 base and J by 1 base, with 5 bases between. CDR3 region: CASSLSVNTGELFF. The CDR3 coding sequence is TGCGCCAGCAGCTTGTCAGTGAACACCGGGGAGCTGTTTTTT.

This rearrangement joins TRBV6-5 to TRBJ2-5; 10 nucleotides line up with TRBD1. CDR3 size: 15 residues. V lost 2 bases, J lost 5 bases, and 5 bases stayed unmatched. Germline V gene sequence: CDR1 MNHEY, CDR2 SVGAGI. CDR3 loop: CASSYGTGVVETQYF. Written as DNA, the CDR3 is TGTGCCAGCAGTTACGGGACAGGGGTGGTTGAGACCCAGTACTTC.

V is TRBV4-1 and J is TRBJ2-2, with 8 bases fitting TRBD2. Germline V gene data show CDR1 as MGHRA and CDR2 as YSYEKL. The V gene end was trimmed by 0 bases and the J gene end by 7 bases; junction bases not matched to a gene: 7. The CDR3 sequence is 16 residues long. CDR3 nucleotides: TGCGCCAGCAGCCAAGAGGCCGGGGGGGCTAACGGGGAGCTGTTTTTT. Protein product: CASSQEAGGANGELFF.

V is TRBV10-3 and J is TRBJ2-2; D is possibly TRBD2 (5 bases). The CDR3 spans 14 residues. Germline-derived CDR1 and CDR2 are ENHRY and SYGVKD. Trimming took off 10 bases at V and 5 bases at J, with 17 bases between the two ends. CDR3 nucleotides: TGTGCCACCCAACTAGAGGGTAGAACCGGGGAGCTGTTTTTT. Translating gives CATQLEGRTGELFF.

This clone was observed a handful of times. The chain couples TRBV15 to TRBJ1-4; 9 bases map to TRBD1. The V and J ends lost 0 bases and 6 bases, in that order; junction bases with no gene match: 5. Germline V CDR1 and CDR2: LNHNV, YYDKDF (reference sequence). The CDR3 covers 16 residues. This CDR3 reads CATSRDLDRGDEKLFF. For the CDR3, the DNA is TGTGCCACCAGCAGAGATCTTGACAGGGGGGATGAAAAACTGTTTTTT.

This rearrangement joins TRBV2 to TRBJ2-1, with D uncertain. The CDR3 has 12 amino acids. Germline CDR1 and CDR2: SNHLY and FYNNEI. Between the trimmed V and J ends, which lost 7 bases and 6 bases, there was a span of 10 bases. CDR3 residues: CASMGSLNEQFF. In DNA form, the CDR3 reads TGTGCCAGCATGGGCAGCCTCAATGAGCAGTTCTTC.

The chain has TRBV6-5 and TRBJ1-6, with a possible D match to TRBD1 (6 bases). V was pared by 6 bases and J by 10 bases, with 13 bases between. Germline assignment: CDR1 MNHEY and CDR2 SVGAGI. There are 13 residues in the CDR3. CDR3 protein: CASRTGLGSPLHF. In DNA form, the CDR3 reads TGTGCCAGCAGGACAGGTCTGGGCTCACCCCTCCACTTT.

The gene calls are TRBV30 and TRBJ2-1; possible D gene TRBD1, 6 bases. The V gene lost 2 bases and the J gene lost 9 bases, with 11 bases spanning the gap. The CDR3 is 12 amino acids. The V gene's germline CDR1 is GTSNPN and CDR2 SVGIG (reference sequence). The CDR3 spells CAWSRGGGEQFF. The CDR3 DNA reads TGTGCCTGGAGTCGAGGGGGTGGTGAGCAGTTCTTC.

Only a few counts were recorded for this clone. The chain joins TRBV5-4 to TRBJ1-2; 8 bases agree with TRBD1. CDR1 SGHNT and CDR2 YYREEE come from the germline V gene (reference sequence). V shed 1 base, J shed 6 bases, and the junction held 5 bases outside the gene matches. The CDR3 runs 14 residues. Written as DNA, the CDR3 is TGTGCCAGCAGCTTGACCAGGACAGGGAATGGCTACACCTTC. This gives the protein CASSLTRTGNGYTF.

The V gene is TRBV5-1, the J gene TRBJ1-1, with D possibly being TRBD1 (5 bases). The length of the CDR3 is 14 residues. From germline, CDR1 is SGHRS and CDR2 YFSETQ. The V and J ends lost 0 bases and 2 bases respectively, with 8 bases between them. The CDR3 region is CASSLDGQNTEAFF. CDR3 DNA: TGCGCCAGCAGCTTGGACGGACAAAACACTGAAGCTTTCTTT.

The rearrangement joins TRBV11-2 to TRBJ2-1; TRBD1 agrees at 7 bases. The CDR3 runs to 17 residues. Trimming at V came to 3 bases and at J to 8 bases, leaving 16 bases not matched to a gene. CDR1 is SGHAT, CDR2 FQNNGV, per germline. CDR3 amino acids: CASSFDRTGSWYYEQFF. The CDR3 region has the DNA TGTGCCAGCAGCTTCGACCGGACAGGTTCGTGGTATTATGAGCAGTTCTTC.

The rearrangement uses TRBV27 and TRBJ1-2; tentatively, D is TRBD1 (5 bases). V was clipped by 5 bases and J by 2 bases, with 12 bases between them. The germline V gene has CDR1 MNHEY and CDR2 SMNVEV (reference sequence). The CDR3 runs 14 residues. CDR3 coding DNA: TGTGCCAGCAGTCCCCGGAGGGGCAACTATGGCTACACCTTC. Protein sequence: CASSPRRGNYGYTF.

The chain recombines TRBV7-9 with TRBJ1-1, with 7 nucleotides matching TRBD1. There are 14 residues in the CDR3. Germline V gives CDR1 SEHNR, CDR2 FQNEAQ (reference sequence). With V trimmed by 6 bases and J by 3 bases, 7 bases remained unmatched. The CDR3 DNA reads TGTGCCAGCAGTCTTACAGGGGCAGACACTGAAGCTTTCTTT. The encoded protein is CASSLTGADTEAFF.

The rearrangement uses TRBV19 and TRBJ2-1, with 11 bases lining up with TRBD1. The CDR3 sequence is 15 residues long. The germline CDR1 and CDR2 sequences are LNHDA and SQIVND (reference sequence). The V segment lost 6 bases and the J segment 6 bases; nucleotides outside the gene matches: 7. In nucleotides, the CDR3 is TGTGCCAGTAGGATCGGACAGGGGGCGCGCAATGAGCAGTTCTTC. Translated, it gives CASRIGQGARNEQFF.

DNA of the CDR3: TGCGCCAGCAGTGAGTTGGCGAGGCAGCCCCAGCATTTT. Translation gives CASSELARQPQHF. The chain joins TRBV10-2 to TRBJ1-5; D not resolved. V was cut by 1 base and J by 7 bases, with 8 bases left in between. The length of the CDR3 is 13 residues. In germline, CDR1 is WSHSY, CDR2 SAAADI.

The table lists this clone with a few counts. The chain has TRBV19 and TRBJ1-5, with D maybe TRBD1 (5 bases). Germline V gene data show CDR1 as LNHDA and CDR2 as SQIVND (reference sequence). The length of the CDR3 is 15 residues. Trimming removed 1 base at V and 3 bases at J, with 10 bases between. CDR3 in amino acids: CASSIVAGNNQPQHF. CDR3 bases: TGTGCCAGTAGTATAGTGGCAGGGAACAATCAGCCCCAGCATTTT.

The genes are TRBV5-1 and TRBJ2-2; D remains ambiguous. CDR1 SGHRS and CDR2 YFSETQ come from the germline V gene. The V end lost 0 bases, the J end lost 5 bases, and 8 bases lay between the germline ends. The CDR3 spans 14 residues. The CDR3 loop reads CASSLEQTTGELFF. CDR3 bases: TGCGCCAGCAGCTTGGAGCAGACTACCGGGGAGCTGTTTTTT.

The chain links TRBV7-8 to TRBJ2-7; TRBD2 aligns across 10 bases. The CDR3 has 18 residues. V lost 2 bases, J lost 2 bases, and 12 bases stayed unmatched. Germline loops: CDR1 SGHVS, CDR2 FQNEAQ. CDR3 DNA sequence: TGTGCCAGCAGCTTACCCCCTAGCGGGGGTAGCTCAGCCTACGAGCAGTACTTC. It specifies CASSLPPSGGSSAYEQYF.

This chain uses TRBV30 with TRBJ2-7; 13 bases are a match to TRBD2. This CDR3 is 14 amino acids long. Trimming cost V 3 bases and J 2 bases; bases outside gene matches: 1. CDR1 GTSNPN and CDR2 SVGIG come from the germline V gene (reference sequence). CDR3 nucleotide sequence: TGTGCCTGGAGGACTAGCGGGGGGACCTACGAGCAGTACTTC. This codes for CAWRTSGGTYEQYF.

The sample holds a few counts of this clone. The chain has TRBV27 and TRBJ2-2; TRBD2 matches at 7 bases. The CDR3 is 15 residues long. With 7 bases clipped from V and 4 bases from J, the junction kept 9 bases outside the gene matches. Germline CDR1 and CDR2: MNHEY and SMNVEV (reference sequence). The CDR3 nucleotides read TGTGCCAGCACTCCGTGGCCTAGCGGCACCGGGGAGCTGTTTTTT. It is translated as CASTPWPSGTGELFF.

The CDR3 bases are TGTGCCAGTAGCCAACGGACAGGGCTGGACTATGGCTACACCTTC. Amino acid sequence: CASSQRTGLDYGYTF. The rearrangement joins TRBV19 to TRBJ1-2; 8 bases fit TRBD1. Trimming removed 6 bases from V and 3 bases from J; junction bases left unmatched: 9. This CDR3 has 15 amino acids. Germline loops: CDR1 LNHDA, CDR2 SQIVND (reference sequence).

The chain combines TRBV11-2 with TRBJ1-3; TRBD1 matches at 11 bases. The CDR3 extends over 17 amino acids. The V segment lost 3 bases and the J segment 3 bases; nucleotides outside the gene matches: 7. Germline V gene sequence: CDR1 SGHAT, CDR2 FQNNGV. CDR3 DNA sequence: TGTGCCAGCAGCTTCGGGACAGGGGGATCCTTTGGAAACACCATATATTTT. It yields the protein CASSFGTGGSFGNTIYF.

The genes are TRBV2 and TRBJ2-1, with a possible D match to TRBD2 (5 bases). V gave up 4 bases and J gave up 9 bases, with 10 bases separating them. The CDR3 runs to 12 residues. CDR1 and CDR2 from the germline V gene are SNHLY and FYNNEI. The CDR3 DNA follows: TGTGCCAGCAGTGCGCTAGCCGGTGAGCAGTTCTTC. Amino acids: CASSALAGEQFF.

This chain joins TRBV11-3 and TRBJ2-5, with a possible D match to TRBD2 (6 bases). V shed 3 bases and J shed 7 bases, with 9 bases lying between them. The CDR3 is 12 residues long. The germline V gene has CDR1 SGHNT and CDR2 YENEEA. This chain's CDR3 is CASSFWGGTQYF. Here the CDR3 DNA reads TGTGCCAGCAGCTTCTGGGGAGGGACCCAGTACTTC.

This chain connects TRBV10-1 to TRBJ1-2; 7 bases map to TRBD1. CDR1 is WNHNN and CDR2 is SYGVQD in the germline V gene (reference sequence). The CDR3 totals 13 residues. V gave up 1 base and J gave up 7 bases; unmatched junction bases: 3. The CDR3 DNA is TGCGCCAGCAGTGAGTACAGGGGCAGTGGCTACACCTTC. Translation gives CASSEYRGSGYTF.